This T cell receptor (beta chain) emerged from a study of cytomegalovirus exposure and HLA in healthy donors (dated by TCRdb to the late 2010s). Regarding the complete study: A later analysis indicated that the roughly 120 validation repertoires were generated on the platform also employed for the 666 repertoires of the first cohort. A separate validation cohort of roughly 120 different subjects was used in addition to the approximately 700-subject first cohort. The study aimed to test whether signatures of past pathogen exposure could be identified by cataloging public T cell receptors. To predict cytomegalovirus infection status, the study combined high-throughput TCR immunosequencing, statistical association of individual TCRs with disease status, and machine learning. Study-wide findings and limitations: A later analysis had no HLA typing for the validation cohort, so co-occurrence there was scored across all 120 or so repertoires. The authors suggested that the approach could potentially be generalized to other disease states and immunological phenotypes. A few of the identified cytomegalovirus-associated TCR beta chains were confirmed in vitro to be specific for cytomegalovirus antigens. While some public TCRs were present in many individuals, most TCR sequences turned up only very rarely across donors. The study listed approximately 160 TCR beta chains as associated with cytomegalovirus. Cytomegalovirus status was reported to be diagnosed by the classifier with high specificity and sensitivity in both the original and validation cohorts. In a later analysis, TCRs clustered in the first cohort were found to also tend to co-occur in the approximately 120 validation repertoires, with over 90% of cluster scores above 0.

The library was obtained by the immunoSEQ multiplex PCR assay. In the authors' own workflow: To diagnose cytomegalovirus status from the catalog of TCR beta chain sequences, a statistical classification framework was built. The table comes from immuneACCESS by way of TCRdb, which keeps in-frame sequences with V and J called. Part of the clones is missing from these tables; in studies checked, under half for an unresolved V gene and the rest for unknown reasons. The V and J calls and clone size are taken from that table; D and trimming were inferred from the DNA. In this sample the table shows 130,000 or so clones, about 87% of which occur a single time. Roughly 6.4% of the sample is held by the ten biggest clonotypes. The donors belonged to the validation cohort of about 120 subjects, which was separate from the approximately 700-subject first cohort. Concerning this clone itself: The antigen it binds to is not known. The sample holds no much larger clone one base away, and base qualities are not on file.

CDR1 and CDR2 were assigned from the germline V gene (reference sequence) as SGHNT and YYREEE. The CDR3 spans 16 residues, from the cysteine through the phenylalanine. The sequence is cut down to CDR3 DNA, 48 bases in frame from base 1. V is pruned by 4 bases and J by 2 bases, leaving 7 bases of the junction without a gene match. The sample was PBMCs. The chain uses TRBV5-4 and TRBJ2-1; 9 middle bases align to TRBD2. The receptor was derived from a woman in her twenties or thirties in good health and CMV-seropositive. The DNA sequence follows: TGTGCCAGCAGCCCAAATCGACTAGCGGCCTACAATGAGCAGTTCTTC. This translates into CASSPNRLAAYNEQFF. The reference TRBV5-4 and TRBJ2-1 proteins fill in what lies around the CDR3, so the full variable domain reads ETGVTQSPTHLIKTRGQQVTLRCSSQSGHNTVSWYQQALGQGPQFIFQYYREEENGRGNFPPRFSGLQFPNYSSELNVNALELDDSALYLCASSPNRLAAYNEQFFGPGTRLTVL.